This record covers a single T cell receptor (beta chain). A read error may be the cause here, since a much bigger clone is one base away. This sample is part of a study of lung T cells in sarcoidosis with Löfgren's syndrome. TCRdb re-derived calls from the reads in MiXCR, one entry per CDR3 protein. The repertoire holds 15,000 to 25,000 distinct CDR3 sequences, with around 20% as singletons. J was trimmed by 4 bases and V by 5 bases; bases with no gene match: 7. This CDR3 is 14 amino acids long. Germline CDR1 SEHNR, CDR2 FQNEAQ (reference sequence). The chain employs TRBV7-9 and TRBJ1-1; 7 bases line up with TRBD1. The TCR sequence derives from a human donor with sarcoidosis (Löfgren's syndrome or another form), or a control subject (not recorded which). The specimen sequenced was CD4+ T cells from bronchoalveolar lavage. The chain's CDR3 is CASSLGQAGTEAFF. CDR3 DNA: TGTGCCAGCAGCCTTGGACAGGCAGGCACTGAAGCTTTCTTT.